This T cell receptor beta chain was captured in a study of T cell responses to AZD1222 COVID-19 vaccine. Assay used: immunoSEQ multiplex PCR; TCRdb lists only in-frame clones, some missing. The data show about 130,000 clones, 88% seen once. The germline V gene has CDR1 LGHNA and CDR2 YSLEER. CDR3 length equals 17 residues. V gave up 2 bases and J gave up 5 bases; unmatched junction bases: 11. Study-level points and caveats: Just a handful of people given AZD1222 tested seropositive at baseline. Close to half of all spike-specific TCRs reportedly target regions of the variants that are unmutated. Donors, mostly white British, included more females; clonal diversity was possibly underestimated. Regions 160-218 and 743-854 dominated among vaccine-associated CD4 TCRs spanning spike.

Worth noting for this clone: Its specificity is not known.

The TCR was taken from an adult in good health. This chain joins TRBV4-3 and TRBJ2-3, with 9 bases that match TRBD2. Sequenced here: peripheral blood, sampled on day 0 of AZD1222 vaccination. CDR3 sequence (DNA): TGCGCCAGCAGCCAATACTACGGAGGTAGCGGGGGAGATACGCAGTATTTT. It codes for CASSQYYGGSGGDTQYF.